This T cell receptor (beta chain) was retrieved from a study of T cell responses to AZD1222 COVID-19 vaccine. General study results and limits: Recipients of AZD1222 seropositive at baseline numbered only 5 or 6. The span of vaccine-associated CD4 TCRs extended across spike, with dominance at 160-218 and 743-854.

The CDR3 runs 9 residues. In germline, CDR1 is MNHEY, CDR2 SMNVEV (reference sequence). V lost 7 bases, J lost 11 bases, and 8 bases lay in between. As for this clone: What it binds is unknown.

Clones were read by immunoSEQ multiplex PCR, and TCRdb kept only the in-frame ones, dropping some. The profile shows some 160,000 clones, 70% to 90% of them singletons. The rearrangement joins TRBV27 to TRBJ1-1, with D perhaps TRBD1 (6 bases). This TCR came from an adult who received the AZD1222 COVID-19 vaccine. The sequencing here drew on peripheral blood, taken 28 days after the second AZD1222 dose. The CDR3 loop is CASKGDAFF. The CDR3 nucleotides read TGTGCCAGCAAGGGGGATGCTTTCTTT.